This TCR beta chain was found in a study of T cells in women clearing cervical HPV infection. A remark on this clone: Its antigen is undetermined. The read ends 3 residues before the CDR3 terminus; that terminus is restored from the germline J gene.

Here immunoSEQ multiplex PCR was the method, and the copy in TCRdb shows in-frame clones only, minus some. The sample totals roughly 49,000 clones; its top ten clones hold approximately 1%. Losses at the gene ends were 4 bases for V and 6 bases for J; bases not matched to a gene: 10. Germline-derived CDR1 and CDR2 are SGHRS and YFSETQ. This CDR3 contains 15 residues. Study observations and caveats: CIN3+ cases had significantly higher TCR richness than controls; evenness did not differ.

The sample taken for sequencing was blood buffy coat. This TCR was sampled from a woman between 18 and 70 years old with a cervical HPV16 infection that either progressed to CIN3+ or cleared (not recorded which). The chain combines TRBV5-1 with TRBJ1-2; 9 nucleotides line up with TRBD1. The CDR3 loop is CASSPPAQGAHGYTF. CDR3 bases read: TGCGCCAGCAGCCCCCCGGCACAGGGGGCGCATGGC.